This T cell receptor (beta chain) derives from a study of shared clonotypes between healthy human individuals. As for the study in general: Each donor's CD8 memory used one plate, CD8 naive two, each CD4 subset three.

Data came from immunoSEQ multiplex PCR; TCRdb stores just in-frame clones and leaves some out. The repertoire holds about 1 million clones, with roughly 74% as singletons. The CDR3 runs 16 residues. The sample taken for sequencing was memory CD4+ T cells from PBMCs. Subset noted: CD45RA-negative fraction. The chain uses TRBV21-1 and TRBJ2-7; the table's D call TRBD2 went unverified against the DNA. TRBV21-1 represents a pseudogene. The source of this sequence is a man aged 18 to 29 in good health. Some clones in this sample may be carry-over from other donors' samples. CDR3 region: CASRENLAVLLYEQYF. Here the CDR3 DNA reads TGTGCCAGCAGGGAGAATCTGGCAGTCTTGTTGTACGAGCAGTACTTC.